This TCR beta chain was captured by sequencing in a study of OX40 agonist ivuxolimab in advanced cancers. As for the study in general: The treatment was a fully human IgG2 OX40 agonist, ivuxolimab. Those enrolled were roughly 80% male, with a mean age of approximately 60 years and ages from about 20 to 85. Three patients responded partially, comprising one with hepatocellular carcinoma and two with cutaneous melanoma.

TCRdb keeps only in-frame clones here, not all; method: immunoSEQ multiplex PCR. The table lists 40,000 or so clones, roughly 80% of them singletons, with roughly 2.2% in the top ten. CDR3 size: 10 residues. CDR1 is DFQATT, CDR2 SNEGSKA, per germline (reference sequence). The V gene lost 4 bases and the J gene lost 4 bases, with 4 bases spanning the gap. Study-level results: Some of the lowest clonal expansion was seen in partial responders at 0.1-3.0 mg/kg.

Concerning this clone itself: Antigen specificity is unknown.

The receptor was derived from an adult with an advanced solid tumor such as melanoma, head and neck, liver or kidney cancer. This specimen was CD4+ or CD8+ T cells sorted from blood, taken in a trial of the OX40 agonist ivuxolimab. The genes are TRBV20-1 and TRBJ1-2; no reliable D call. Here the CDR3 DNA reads TGCAGTGCTACAGTCTATGGCTACACCTTC. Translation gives CSATVYGYTF.